These 10 T cell receptor beta chains were all obtained from the same sample, sequenced in a study of beta chain features in type 1 diabetes. Of the isolated RNA, all was reverse transcribed, and so the sequenced material was expressed TCRB transcripts. Method: immunoSEQ multiplex PCR; TCRdb's copy keeps in-frame clones and lacks some. The sample consists of roughly 400,000 clones, about 15% of them appearing once. Sequences were obtained from naive CD4+ T cells from blood. These receptors were obtained from a man younger than 40 in good health.

The CDR3 sequence: CASSNDIASYGYTF. The CDR3 region has the DNA TGTGCCAGCAGCAACGACATCGCATCCTATGGCTACACCTTC. The chain carries TRBV7-9 and TRBJ1-2; the D is unclear. Germline CDR1 is SEHNR and CDR2 is FQNEAQ (reference sequence). V was pared by 5 bases and J by 4 bases, with 14 bases between. The CDR3 is made up of 14 amino acids.

This clone was seen a handful of times. This chain joins TRBV5-4 and TRBJ2-3; no firm D call. The length of the CDR3 is 13 residues. The V gene lost 5 bases and the J gene lost 1 base, with 8 bases spanning the gap. From germline, CDR1 is SGHNT and CDR2 YYREEE (reference sequence). The DNA of the CDR3 is TGTGCCAGCAGAAAAAAACGCACAGATACGCAGTATTTT. It yields the protein CASRKKRTDTQYF.

This clone was counted between two and nine times. The chain uses TRBV30 and TRBJ2-4, with D possibly TRBD2 on 6 matching bases. The CDR3 extends over 15 amino acids. CDR1 GTSNPN and CDR2 SVGIG come from the germline V gene (reference sequence). The V end was cut by 5 bases, the J end by 5 bases, with 19 bases between. DNA for the CDR3: TGTGCCTGGCTTCCCCGCGGGGTTGGGGAAAACATTCAGTACTTC. Encoded protein: CAWLPRGVGENIQYF.

The chain combines TRBV19 with TRBJ1-6; unclear D gene. Germline-derived CDR1 and CDR2 are LNHDA and SQIVND (reference sequence). Trimming left V 0 bases short and J 12 bases short, with 9 bases between. The CDR3 is 13 residues long. This chain's CDR3 is CASSIEGQQPLHF. The CDR3 DNA reads as TGTGCCAGTAGTATAGAAGGCCAGCAACCCCTCCACTTT.

The sample holds a few counts of this clone. The chain links TRBV25-1 to TRBJ1-2; 8 bases align to TRBD1. Trimming removed 4 bases from V and 2 bases from J; junction bases left unmatched: 15. This CDR3 is 18 amino acids long. Germline-derived CDR1 and CDR2 are MGHDK and SYGVNS. CDR3 loop: CASSGWRHGQGRNYGYTF. CDR3 bases: TGTGCCAGCAGTGGATGGCGGCACGGACAGGGAAGGAACTATGGCTACACCTTC.

This clone has more than one count but fewer than ten. The chain carries TRBV6-1 and TRBJ2-1, with a tentative D call TRBD1 (6 bases). Germline CDR1 and CDR2: MNHNS and SASEGT. The CDR3 is made up of 14 amino acids. V was shortened by 6 bases and J by 6 bases, with 15 bases between the two germline ends. The chain's CDR3 is CASSHREGGNEQFF. CDR3 DNA sequence: TGTGCCAGCAGCCACAGGGAAGGGGGCAATGAGCAGTTCTTC.

In the case of this clone: At one of its ends the junction is not consistent with the germline gene, which may arise from a read error. The rearrangement links TRBV2 to TRBJ2-4, with D possibly matching TRBD2 (5 bases). The CDR3 consists of 12 residues. Germline V CDR1 and CDR2: SNHLY, FYNNEI. The CDR3 loop reads CASSEAGLSPLF. The CDR3 DNA sequence: TGTGCCAGCAGTGAGGCGGGCCTATCTCCCCTTTTC.

The gene calls are TRBV30 and TRBJ1-5; D gene uncertain. V lost 0 bases to trimming and J lost 9 bases, with 12 bases between them. This CDR3 has 13 amino acids. CDR1 is GTSNPN and CDR2 is SVGIG in the germline V gene (reference sequence). Here the CDR3 reads CAWSVQTAGPQHF. Written as DNA, the CDR3 is TGTGCCTGGAGTGTACAGACCGCGGGGCCCCAGCATTTT.

The chain has TRBV5-4 and TRBJ2-3; the match to TRBD1 covers 7 bases. The germline CDR1 and CDR2 sequences are SGHNT and YYREEE (reference sequence). This CDR3 is built from 16 residues. Trimming cost V 0 bases and J 6 bases; bases outside gene matches: 10. The CDR3 is CASSLGHDRVMDTQYF. As DNA, the CDR3 is TGTGCCAGCAGCTTGGGACACGACAGGGTAATGGATACGCAGTATTTT.

V is TRBV6-5 and J is TRBJ2-7; 7 bases line up with TRBD1. V lost 8 bases to trimming and J lost 6 bases; unmatched junction nucleotides: 16. This CDR3 region has 15 residues. Looked up from germline, CDR1 is MNHEY and CDR2 is SVGAGI. CDR3 sequence: CASSRTRQGGGEQYV. DNA for the CDR3: TGTGCCAGCTCCCGGACTCGACAGGGTGGCGGCGAGCAGTACGTC.